This T cell receptor (beta chain) was captured in a study of beta chain features in type 1 diabetes. The V gene lost 1 base and the J gene lost 3 bases, with 12 bases spanning the gap. The CDR3 runs to 15 residues. In germline, CDR1 is SGHDN, CDR2 FVKESK. This clone was seen a few times. Antigen: not known. Expressed TCRB transcripts were sequenced after all isolated RNA was converted to cDNA. Naive, central memory and regulatory T cell samples yielded roughly 3.6 million reads on average. Profiled with immunoSEQ multiplex PCR; TCRdb holds only in-frame clones, not every one. Here the sample spans more than 550,000 clones, more than 12% being singletons. CD45RO/CCR7/CD25/CD127/CD95/CD27 separated CD4+ naive, central memory, regulatory and stem cell-like memory cells by sorting. Sort purity for all populations was recorded as exceeding 98%. Study findings and constraints: Shorter TCRB CDR3s, moderately but significantly so, were found in Type 1 diabetes patients in all four CD4+ subsets.

V gene TRBV14 combines with J gene TRBJ2-5, with unresolved D. The sequence was obtained from a man aged 18 to 29 with type 1 diabetes. Sequenced material: naive CD4+ T cells from blood. This chain's CDR3 is CASSQATFWEETQYF. The CDR3 DNA is TGTGCCAGCAGCCAAGCAACATTTTGGGAAGAGACCCAGTACTTC.